This T cell receptor (beta chain) emerged from a study of control samples from healthy donors and cancer patients (dated by TCRdb to the early 2020s). Its CDR3 holds 13 amino acids, cysteine through phenylalanine. Left in the record is the CDR3 DNA by itself, 39 bases read in frame from the first base. Reading the germline V gene gives CDR1 MNHEY and CDR2 SVGAGI. V is trimmed back by 6 bases and J by 7 bases, and the junction contains 5 bases that no gene match accounts for. The receptor library was made with the immunoSEQ multiplex PCR assay. TCRdb carries this immuneACCESS record with in-frame sequences only. Its versions omit some clonotypes, under half of them owing to an unresolved V gene in the studies checked, with the rest unexplained. Here the sample has around 140,000 clones; roughly 89% occur a single time. The ten largest make up around 5.8% of the sample. In regard to this clone: Its binding antigen is unknown. No base qualities exist here, and no much larger clone lies one base off it.

Sequences were obtained from blood. Recombination joined TRBV6-5 with TRBJ1-2, and 10 bases in between align with TRBD1. The clonotype originates from a man between 18 and 35 years old in good health. The CDR3 sequence is CASSLTGGFGYTF. The DNA sequence is TGTGCCAGCAGCCTGACAGGGGGCTTTGGCTACACCTTC.